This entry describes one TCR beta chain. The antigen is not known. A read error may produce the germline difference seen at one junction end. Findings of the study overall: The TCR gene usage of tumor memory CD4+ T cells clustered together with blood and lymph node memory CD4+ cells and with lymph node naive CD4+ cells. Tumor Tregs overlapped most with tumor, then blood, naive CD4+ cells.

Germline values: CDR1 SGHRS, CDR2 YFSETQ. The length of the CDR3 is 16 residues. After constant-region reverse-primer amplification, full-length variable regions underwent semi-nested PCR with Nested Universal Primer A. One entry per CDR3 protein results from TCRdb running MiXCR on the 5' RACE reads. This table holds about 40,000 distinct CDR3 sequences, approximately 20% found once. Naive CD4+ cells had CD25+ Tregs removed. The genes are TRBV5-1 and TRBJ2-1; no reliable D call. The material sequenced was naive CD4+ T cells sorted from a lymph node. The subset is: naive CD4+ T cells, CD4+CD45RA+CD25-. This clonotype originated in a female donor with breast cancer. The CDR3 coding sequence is TGCGCCTGCAGCCATGGACCCTCAGCCTCCTACAATGAGCAGTTCTTC. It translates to CACSHGPSASYNEQFF.